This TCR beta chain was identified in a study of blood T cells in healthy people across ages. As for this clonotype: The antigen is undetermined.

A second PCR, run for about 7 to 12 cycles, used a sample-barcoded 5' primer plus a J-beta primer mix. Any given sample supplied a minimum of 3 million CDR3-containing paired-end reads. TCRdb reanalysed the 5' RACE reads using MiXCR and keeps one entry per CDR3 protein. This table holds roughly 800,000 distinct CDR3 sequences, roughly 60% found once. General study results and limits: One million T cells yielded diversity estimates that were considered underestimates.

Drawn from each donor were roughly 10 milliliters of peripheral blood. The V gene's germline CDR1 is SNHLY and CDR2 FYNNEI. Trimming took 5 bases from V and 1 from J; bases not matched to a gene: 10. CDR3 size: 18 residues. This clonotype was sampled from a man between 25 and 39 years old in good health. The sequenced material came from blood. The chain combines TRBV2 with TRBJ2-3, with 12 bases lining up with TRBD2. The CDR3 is CASSPAGLAGHRTDTQYF. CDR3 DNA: TGTGCCAGCAGTCCCGCGGGACTAGCGGGCCATCGCACAGATACGCAGTATTTT.